Shown below are 26 T cell receptor beta chains from a single sample sequenced in a study of neurological immune-mediated disorders. TCRdb passed the 5' RACE reads through MiXCR, listing each CDR3 protein once. This table holds some 57,000 distinct CDR3 sequences, approximately 3.6% found once. Sequenced material: PBMCs. The origin of the receptors is a woman aged 55-70 years with multiple sclerosis.

This clonotype was found many times. The CDR3 region has the DNA TGCGCCAGCAGCTTGTTTGGCAGTCTCTCCTACAATGAGCAGTTCTTC. This sequence encodes CASSLFGSLSYNEQFF. The gene calls are TRBV5-1 and TRBJ2-1; no definite D call. Trimming pared 1 base from V and 0 bases from J, leaving 11 bases between. The germline V gene has CDR1 SGHRS and CDR2 YFSETQ. The CDR3 is 16 residues long.

Ten or more counts support this clonotype. The rearrangement joins TRBV7-3 to TRBJ1-5; no clear D. V lost 2 bases to trimming and J lost 5 bases, with 7 bases between them. Germline loops: CDR1 SGHTA, CDR2 FQGTGA. This CDR3 spans 13 amino acids. The CDR3 loop reads CASSLSRDQPQHF. For the CDR3, the DNA is TGTGCCAGCAGCTTATCCAGAGATCAGCCCCAGCATTTT.

Within the sample, this clonotype is medium-sized (0.01 to 0.1%). The J gene is TRBJ1-4, the V gene TRBV20-1; 7 bases fit TRBD1. The V and J ends lost 7 bases and 8 bases, in that order; junction bases with no gene match: 10. This CDR3 has 13 amino acids. Per germline, CDR1 DFQATT and CDR2 SNEGSKA (reference sequence). The CDR3 nucleotides are TGCAGTGGTTCCGACAGGGTGCGCGAAAAACTGTTTTTT. Translation: CSGSDRVREKLFF.

This clonotype was seen at least ten times. The chain combines TRBV20-1 with TRBJ2-3; TRBD2 might be the D (6 bases). The V end lost 0 bases, the J end lost 1 base, and 11 bases lay between the germline ends. In germline, CDR1 is DFQATT, CDR2 SNEGSKA (reference sequence). The CDR3 has 15 residues. CDR3 amino acids: CSARDYGGGTDTQYF. The CDR3 DNA sequence: TGCAGTGCTAGAGATTACGGGGGAGGCACAGATACGCAGTATTTT.

This clonotype was counted ten times or more. This chain uses TRBV4-2 with TRBJ2-5; D is perhaps TRBD1 (6 bases). The CDR3 is 16 residues long. With 2 bases removed from V and 0 bases from J, the gap between germline ends came to 13 bases. In germline, CDR1 is LGHNA, CDR2 YNFKEQ. CDR3 residues: CASSQSGTTNQETQYF. The CDR3 nucleotides read TGTGCCAGCAGCCAATCCGGGACAACCAACCAAGAGACCCAGTACTTC.

The chain couples TRBV7-3 to TRBJ2-1; D is uncertain. The CDR3 has 12 residues. V was shortened by 3 bases and J by 8 bases, with 8 bases between the two germline ends. The germline gives CDR1 SGHTA, CDR2 FQGTGA. CDR3 in DNA: TGTGCCAGCAGCTTCCCTGGTGATGAGCAGTTCTTC. The encoded protein is CASSFPGDEQFF.

This clonotype was observed a handful of times. The rearrangement joins TRBV11-2 to TRBJ1-3, with 8 bases fitting TRBD1. Looked up from germline, CDR1 is SGHAT and CDR2 is FQNNGV. The CDR3 loop spans 15 amino acids. V lost 10 bases and J lost 2; bases outside the gene matches: 10. In nucleotides, the CDR3 is TGTGCCACCTCGAGACAGGGGTCCGCTGGAAACACCATATATTTT. Its protein product is CATSRQGSAGNTIYF.

This clonotype was observed many times. V and J are TRBV7-3 and TRBJ1-1; TRBD1 aligns across 7 bases. Germline CDR1 and CDR2: SGHTA and FQGTGA. The CDR3 loop spans 13 amino acids. J was trimmed by 4 bases and V by 2 bases; bases with no gene match: 1. CDR3 DNA sequence: TGTGCCAGCAGCTTATCAGGGGGCACTGAAGCTTTCTTT. It is translated as CASSLSGGTEAFF.

This clonotype was recorded at least ten times. This rearrangement joins TRBV20-1 to TRBJ2-7; D may be TRBD1 or TRBD2 (6 bases each). The germline V gene has CDR1 DFQATT and CDR2 SNEGSKA (reference sequence). V dropped 3 bases and J dropped 4 bases, with 16 bases sitting between them. This CDR3 spans 14 amino acids. The CDR3 DNA follows: TGCAGTGCTAGCCTGGGGGCGGGGTTTTACGAGCAGTACTTC. Protein product: CSASLGAGFYEQYF.

In its sample, this clonotype was seen many times. The chain combines TRBV20-1 with TRBJ2-7; D uncertain. Deletions cut 3 bases from V and 12 bases from J, with 15 bases between. Germline assignment: CDR1 DFQATT and CDR2 SNEGSKA (reference sequence). This CDR3 is built from 11 residues. CDR3 DNA: TGCAGTGCTAGTTTCGACCAAGGACGGTACTTC. Translation gives CSASFDQGRYF.

This clonotype was counted many times. This sequence joins TRBV20-1 and TRBJ2-3, with 9 bases that match TRBD2. In germline, CDR1 is DFQATT, CDR2 SNEGSKA (reference sequence). This CDR3 has 18 amino acids. The V segment lost 6 bases and the J segment 3 bases; nucleotides outside the gene matches: 19. CDR3 DNA sequence: TGCAGTGCCAGAAGACTAGCGGAGGACGAGGGATGGACAGATACGCAGTATTTT. Amino acids: CSARRLAEDEGWTDTQYF.

This clonotype was picked up a small number of times. The V gene is TRBV28, the J gene TRBJ1-2, with TRBD1 as a possible D gene (6 bases). The CDR3 totals 14 residues. The germline V gene has CDR1 MDHEN and CDR2 SYDVKM. The V end was cut by 7 bases, the J end by 5 bases, with 17 bases between. This CDR3 reads CASIPPGGVYGYTF. Here the CDR3 DNA reads TGTGCCAGCATCCCCCCTGGGGGCGTTTATGGCTACACCTTC.

There are many counts of this clonotype. The gene calls are TRBV5-1 and TRBJ2-7, with 11 bases fitting TRBD2. Germline V gene lookup returns CDR1 SGHRS and CDR2 YFSETQ. Trimming removed 4 bases from V and 7 bases from J; junction bases left unmatched: 10. The CDR3 loop spans 15 amino acids. Here the CDR3 reads CASSPLAGGPGEQYF. CDR3 DNA sequence: TGCGCCAGCAGCCCGCTAGCGGGAGGTCCGGGGGAGCAGTACTTC.

Many counts were recorded for this clonotype. The chain recombines TRBV20-1 with TRBJ2-5; no reliable D call. This CDR3 contains 14 residues. V gave up 0 bases and J gave up 0 bases, with 8 bases separating them. The germline gives CDR1 DFQATT, CDR2 SNEGSKA (reference sequence). In DNA form, the CDR3 reads TGCAGTGCTAGAGATGCATCAGACCAAGAGACCCAGTACTTC. Translated: CSARDASDQETQYF.

Ten or more counts support this clonotype. CDR3 DNA sequence: TGCGCCAGCAACCCCCGTACCGGGACTACAAGGGGGACGAATGAGCAGTTCTTC. Translation: CASNPRTGTTRGTNEQFF. The rearrangement links TRBV5-1 to TRBJ2-1; D might be TRBD2 (7 bases). Trimming cost V 6 bases and J 7 bases, with 29 bases left between them. Germline CDR1 SGHRS, CDR2 YFSETQ. The CDR3 consists of 18 residues.

The chain joins TRBV6-5 to TRBJ2-6; no clear D gene. This CDR3 has 16 amino acids. CDR1 and CDR2 (germline): MNHEY, SVGAGI. V was cut by 1 base and J by 2 bases, with 9 bases left in between. Here the CDR3 reads CASSYLVPPGANVLTF. Here the CDR3 DNA reads TGTGCCAGCAGTTACTTGGTCCCGCCTGGGGCCAACGTCCTGACTTTC.

There are many counts of this clonotype. J is TRBJ1-1 and V is TRBV10-3; D perhaps matches TRBD1 (6 bases). V gave up 10 bases and J gave up 5 bases, with 14 bases separating them. CDR3 length equals 12 residues. Germline V CDR1 and CDR2: ENHRY, SYGVKD. The CDR3 is CATSGEATEAFF. CDR3 nucleotides: TGTGCCACCTCAGGGGAGGCGACTGAAGCTTTCTTT.

This clonotype occurred many times. The V and J genes are TRBV4-3 and TRBJ1-1, with D unresolved. The CDR3 sequence is 16 residues long. Trimming took 4 bases from V and 5 from J, leaving 20 bases between them. Germline V gene sequence: CDR1 LGHNA, CDR2 YSLEER. The CDR3 sequence: CASSRLFSGKGTEAFF. The CDR3, as DNA: TGCGCCAGCAGCCGCCTCTTTTCGGGGAAGGGAACTGAAGCTTTCTTT.

This clonotype appeared many times. The V call is TRBV20-1, the J call TRBJ2-7, with TRBD2 matching 8 bases. CDR1 is DFQATT and CDR2 is SNEGSKA in the germline V gene (reference sequence). The length of the CDR3 is 15 residues. Trimming at V came to 0 bases and at J to 5 bases, leaving 9 bases not matched to a gene. The CDR3 protein is CSARDQAGVRNEQYF. The CDR3, as DNA: TGCAGTGCTAGAGATCAAGCGGGAGTTCGGAACGAGCAGTACTTC.

This clonotype was counted many times. V gene TRBV21-1 combines with J gene TRBJ1-6. TRBV21-1 is a pseudogene locus. The CDR3 has 14 residues. CDR3: CASSFRSYNSPLHF. The CDR3 region has the DNA TGTGCCAGCAGCTTCCGCTCCTATAATTCACCCCTCCACTTT.

This clonotype was seen ten or more times. This chain uses TRBV20-1 with TRBJ1-2; no reliable D call. Germline V gene lookup returns CDR1 DFQATT and CDR2 SNEGSKA (reference sequence). V was cut by 3 bases and J by 4 bases, with 9 bases left in between. The CDR3 is 12 residues long. CDR3 residues: CSASPGIYGYTF. The CDR3 DNA sequence: TGCAGTGCTAGTCCGGGGATCTATGGCTACACCTTC.

The sample holds many counts of this clonotype. The chain joins TRBV18 to TRBJ1-3; D is unclear. V was clipped by 5 bases and J by 0 bases, with 14 bases between them. The CDR3 has 16 residues. The germline gives CDR1 KGHSH, CDR2 LQKENI. CDR3 in DNA: TGTGCCAGCTCATCGTTAGGACGGAACTCTGGAAACACCATATATTTT. Its protein is CASSSLGRNSGNTIYF.

This clonotype was detected many times. The chain couples TRBV12-3 or TRBV12-4 to TRBJ2-1; no clear D. The V and J ends lost 3 bases and 9 bases respectively, with 15 bases between them. CDR3 length equals 14 residues. CDR3 DNA sequence: TGTGCCAGCAGTTTTTTCCACACCACGAGTGAGCAGTTCTTC. Protein: CASSFFHTTSEQFF.

This clonotype has a count of ten or more. The chain carries TRBV30 and TRBJ2-3, with 7 bases identical to TRBD2. This CDR3 has 12 amino acids. J was trimmed by 8 bases and V by 0 bases; bases with no gene match: 2. Germline CDR1 GTSNPN, CDR2 SVGIG (reference sequence). CDR3 nucleotides: TGTGCCTGGAGTGTACCGGGAGGTACGCAGTATTTT. It specifies CAWSVPGGTQYF.

This clonotype was detected ten times or more. V usage is TRBV12-3 or TRBV12-4 and J usage is TRBJ2-3; 7 nucleotides match TRBD1. The CDR3 loop spans 12 amino acids. V trimming: 3 bases; J trimming: 11 bases; junction bases outside the gene matches: 5. The CDR3 region has the DNA TGTGCCAGCAGTTTGAGACAGGGTGTGCAGTATTTT. It encodes CASSLRQGVQYF.

In this sample, this clonotype turned up many times. The genes are TRBV5-6 and TRBJ1-1, with D perhaps TRBD1 (5 bases). Between the trimmed V and J ends, which lost 0 bases and 10 bases, there was a span of 16 bases. CDR1 SGHDT and CDR2 YYEEEE come from the germline V gene. The CDR3 extends over 14 amino acids. CDR3 coding DNA: TGTGCCAGCAGCTTGGGTCTGCAGGGTGCTGGAGCTTTCTTT. Its protein product is CASSLGLQGAGAFF.